The T cell receptor (beta chain) described here comes from a study of T cell repertoires in cytomegalovirus infection. General study results and limits: What dominated the ex vivo response were HLA-C-restricted CMV-specific TCR beta clonotypes. Individuals carrying CMV plus the relevant HLA were identified by cumulative frequency of public TCR beta families.

Notes on this clonotype: The antigen is undetermined.

TCRdb reanalysed the reads using MiXCR and keeps one entry per CDR3 protein. Found here are 300,000 to 400,000 distinct CDR3 sequences, just under 30% of them singletons; the top ten hold 15% to 20%. The CDR3 covers 11 residues. V shed 6 bases and J shed 8 bases, with 7 bases lying between them. The material was cultured PBMCs, obtained from culture after CMV antigen stimulation. The rearrangement uses TRBV12-3 or TRBV12-4 and TRBJ1-4; D is unresolved. The clonotype comes from a human donor in good health (CMV status not recorded). Some clones in this sample may be carry-over from other donors' samples. The CDR3 DNA reads TGTGCCAGCAGCACGCTCGAAAAACTGTTTTTT. It yields the protein CASSTLEKLFF.